This T cell receptor (beta chain) was sequenced during a study of blood T cell repertoires in COVID-19. Looking at the study overall: PBMCs, B-cell-depleted T cells, or T cells were the source of the cDNA or gDNA that made up the material.

In the source study's methods: Reference gene primer amplification in the assay estimated nucleated cell counts. Measured with immunoSEQ multiplex PCR; TCRdb has only the in-frame clones, and not every one. D and trimming come from the DNA, and the V and J calls and clone size come from that table. Among more than 300,000 clones, about 90% were seen once, and the ten largest hold more than 3%. Germline CDR1 SGDLS, CDR2 YYNGEE. This CDR3 spans 15 amino acids. V lost 0 bases and J 1 base, leaving 10 bases between the germline ends. What was sequenced was peripheral blood. This chain uses TRBV9 with TRBJ1-1; D possibly corresponds to TRBD1 (6 bases). This TCR was recovered from a woman under 30 who had recovered from COVID-19. The CDR3 region has the DNA TGTGCCAGCAGCGTAGGACCGGGACAGAACACTGAAGCTTTCTTT. This translates into CASSVGPGQNTEAFF.